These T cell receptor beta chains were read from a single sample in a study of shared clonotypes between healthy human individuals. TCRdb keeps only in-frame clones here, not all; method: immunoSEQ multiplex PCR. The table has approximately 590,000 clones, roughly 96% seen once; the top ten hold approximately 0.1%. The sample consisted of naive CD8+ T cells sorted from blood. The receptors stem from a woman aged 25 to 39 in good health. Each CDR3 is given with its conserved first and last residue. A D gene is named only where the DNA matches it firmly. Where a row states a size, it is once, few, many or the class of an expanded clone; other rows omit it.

DNA: TGTGCCAGCCAGGGCGGCACCGGGGAGCTGTTTTTT
CDR3: CASQGGTGELFF
J: TRBJ2-2
D: NA
size: once
V: TRBV28

DNA: TGCAGCGTCAAGGGCGGTTCGGGTTTGAACACTGAAGCTTTCTTT
CDR3: CSVKGGSGLNTEAFF
J: TRBJ1-1
D: NA
size: NA
V: TRBV29-1

DNA: TGTGCCAGCAGTGAAGCGGGGGTGACCTACGAGCAGTACTTC
CDR3: CASSEAGVTYEQYF
J: TRBJ2-7
D: TRBD2
size: NA
V: TRBV28

DNA: TGTGCCAGCAGCTTGGGTCCGGACTGCTCTTATCCGCCCTACGAGCAGTACTTC
CDR3: CASSLGPDCSYPPYEQYF
J: TRBJ2-7
D: NA
size: NA
V: TRBV5-7

DNA: TGTGCCAGTAGTATAGCGGGAGCGTACGAGCAGTACTTC
CDR3: CASSIAGAYEQYF
J: TRBJ2-7
D: NA
size: NA
V: TRBV19

DNA: TGTGCCAGCAGTTTCGAGACTAGCGGGAGCTCCTACGAGCAGTACTTC
CDR3: CASSFETSGSSYEQYF
J: TRBJ2-7
D: TRBD2
size: once
V: TRBV28

DNA: TGTGCCAGCAGCTTACATTTCGCGACCTACGAGCAGTACTTC
CDR3: CASSLHFATYEQYF
J: TRBJ2-7
D: NA
size: NA
V: TRBV7-2

DNA: TGTGCCAGCACGGCTGTAGCCAAAAACATTCAGTACTTC
CDR3: CASTAVAKNIQYF
J: TRBJ2-4
D: NA
size: NA
V: TRBV5-5

DNA: TGTGCCAGCAGCTTAGCGTTGAGAGTCAATGGGGCCTACGAGCAGTACTTC
CDR3: CASSLALRVNGAYEQYF
J: TRBJ2-7
D: NA
size: NA
V: TRBV7-8

DNA: TGTGCCAGCAGTAAATACAGGGTAAGCAATCAGCCCCAGCATTTT
CDR3: CASSKYRVSNQPQHF
J: TRBJ1-5
D: NA
size: NA
V: TRBV28

DNA: TGTGCCAGCAGCAAGGACAGGGCATCGGGAGCTTTCTTT
CDR3: CASSKDRASGAFF
J: TRBJ1-1
D: NA
size: few
V: TRBV21-1

DNA: TGTGCCAGTAGTATATGGGGCTACTCTGGGGCCAACGTCCTGACTTTC
CDR3: CASSIWGYSGANVLTF
J: TRBJ2-6
D: NA
size: NA
V: TRBV19

DNA: TGTGCCAGCAGCTCGAGCGGGAGAGGTTTGGATGAGCAGTTCTTC
CDR3: CASSSSGRGLDEQFF
J: TRBJ2-1
D: TRBD2
size: few
V: TRBV13

DNA: TGTGCCAGTAGTATCTCTCCCTATTCGGGTTCCGAGCAGTACTTC
CDR3: CASSISPYSGSEQYF
J: TRBJ2-7
D: NA
size: NA
V: TRBV19

DNA: TGCGCCAGCAGCCCGGACAGGGGGATTGTAGATACGCAGTATTTT
CDR3: CASSPDRGIVDTQYF
J: TRBJ2-3
D: TRBD1
size: NA
V: TRBV5-1

DNA: TGTGCCAGCAGCTTTCCCGGGACAGGGGATGGCTACACCTTC
CDR3: CASSFPGTGDGYTF
J: TRBJ1-2
D: TRBD1
size: NA
V: TRBV5-5

DNA: TGTGCCAGCAGGGGGCGCGGCACTGAAGCTTTCTTT
CDR3: CASRGRGTEAFF
J: TRBJ1-1
D: NA
size: NA
V: TRBV28

DNA: TGTGCCAGTAGGCGACTAGCGGGAGGGAAAGAGACCCAGTACTTC
CDR3: CASRRLAGGKETQYF
J: TRBJ2-5
D: TRBD2
size: NA
V: TRBV19

DNA: TGTGCCAGCAGTGACGTTTACACTGAAGCTTTCTTT
CDR3: CASSDVYTEAFF
J: TRBJ1-1
D: NA
size: NA
V: TRBV9

DNA: TGTGCCAGCAGCTCCCACTTAGGTTCCCCCGTTTACTTC
CDR3: CASSSHLGSPVYF
J: TRBJ2-5
D: NA
size: NA
V: TRBV5-4

DNA: TGTGCCACCGGTAGAGAGACCCAGTACTTC
CDR3: CATGRETQYF
J: TRBJ2-5
D: NA
size: NA
V: TRBV27

DNA: TGCGCCAGCAGCCCCGTGGGGGGGAGCTCCTACAATGAGCAGTTCTTC
CDR3: CASSPVGGSSYNEQFF
J: TRBJ2-1
D: TRBD2
size: NA
V: TRBV5-1

DNA: TGTGCCAGCAGTGACAGGGGAGGAAACACCATATATTTT
CDR3: CASSDRGGNTIYF
J: TRBJ1-3
D: NA
size: once
V: TRBV2

DNA: TGTGCCAGCAGCCGGGGACTAGCCCTACCCTCAAGCTCCTACAATGAGCAGTTCTTC
CDR3: CASSRGLALPSSSYNEQFF
J: TRBJ2-1
D: TRBD2
size: NA
V: TRBV7-6

DNA: TGTGCCAGCAGTAATACCGGAAATGAGCAGTTCTTC
CDR3: CASSNTGNEQFF
J: TRBJ2-1
D: NA
size: NA
V: TRBV11-2

DNA: TGTGCCAGCAGCTTAGAAGGCCGGGAGTTTATCTACAATGAGCAGTTCTTC
CDR3: CASSLEGREFIYNEQFF
J: TRBJ2-1
D: NA
size: NA
V: TRBV13

DNA: TGTGCCAGCAGTTTACTGGCAGGGGGCTTAAGGGAGACCCAGTACTTC
CDR3: CASSLLAGGLRETQYF
J: TRBJ2-5
D: TRBD1
size: once
V: TRBV28

DNA: TGTGCCAGCAGCTTGGTGGAGGTTCCGATCTTTGTTCCTGAAGCTTTCTTT
CDR3: CASSLVEVPIFVPEAFF
J: TRBJ1-1
D: NA
size: NA
V: TRBV5-5

DNA: TGTGCCAGCAGCCCTGAAGGGGAGAGGTATGGCTACACCTTC
CDR3: CASSPEGERYGYTF
J: TRBJ1-2
D: NA
size: NA
V: TRBV13

DNA: TGTGCCAGCAGCACGGGCGCCAGGGGATCCTACGAGCAGTACTTC
CDR3: CASSTGARGSYEQYF
J: TRBJ2-7
D: NA
size: NA
V: TRBV13

DNA: TGTGCCAGCACCAACCGGGGGCGGCAAGAGACCCAGTACTTC
CDR3: CASTNRGRQETQYF
J: TRBJ2-5
D: NA
size: NA
V: TRBV27

DNA: TGTGCCAGCAGCTCCTCACCTCTAGCGGTATACTCCTACGAGCAGTACTTC
CDR3: CASSSSPLAVYSYEQYF
J: TRBJ2-7
D: TRBD2
size: NA
V: TRBV7-6

DNA: TGTGCCAGTAACACAGATACGCAGTATTTT
CDR3: CASNTDTQYF
J: TRBJ2-3
D: NA
size: NA
V: TRBV19

DNA: TGTGCCAGCAGTCCGGACAGGGGCCAGAAAGAGCAGTACTTC
CDR3: CASSPDRGQKEQYF
J: TRBJ2-7
D: TRBD1
size: NA
V: TRBV28

DNA: TGTGCCAGTAGAACAGGGGTTCCCTATGGCTACACCTTC
CDR3: CASRTGVPYGYTF
J: TRBJ1-2
D: TRBD1
size: NA
V: TRBV19

DNA: TGTGCCAGTTCCGCGGGCTCCTACGAGCAGTACTTC
CDR3: CASSAGSYEQYF
J: TRBJ2-7
D: NA
size: few
V: TRBV27

DNA: TGTGCCAGCAGCTCGGGAGTGGATGAGCAGTTCTTC
CDR3: CASSSGVDEQFF
J: TRBJ2-1
D: NA
size: NA
V: TRBV11-2

DNA: TGCGCCAGCAGCCATCCCCCAAGCGGGGGGTACGAGCAGTACTTC
CDR3: CASSHPPSGGYEQYF
J: TRBJ2-7
D: TRBD2
size: NA
V: TRBV4-1

DNA: TGCGCCAGCAGCCACCCCGCCCGGGACCCTAACTATGGCTACACCTTC
CDR3: CASSHPARDPNYGYTF
J: TRBJ1-2
D: NA
size: NA
V: TRBV4-1

DNA: TGTGCCAGCAGCCCTAGCCCCAGCTACGAGCAGTACTTC
CDR3: CASSPSPSYEQYF
J: TRBJ2-7
D: NA
size: once
V: TRBV9

DNA: TGTGCCAGCAGTCCCCAACCCATGACAAGTTACGAGCAGTACTTC
CDR3: CASSPQPMTSYEQYF
J: TRBJ2-7
D: NA
size: NA
V: TRBV28

DNA: TGTGCCAGCAGTTTATATGGGGGCATTCAGTACTTC
CDR3: CASSLYGGIQYF
J: TRBJ2-4
D: NA
size: NA
V: TRBV28

DNA: TGTGCCAGCAGCTTGGGTGGGGGGTCGACCTACGAGCAGTACTTC
CDR3: CASSLGGGSTYEQYF
J: TRBJ2-7
D: NA
size: NA
V: TRBV5-5

DNA: TGTGCCAGCAGGACCGGGACTAGCGGGCTTCCGAACACCGGGGAGCTGTTTTTT
CDR3: CASRTGTSGLPNTGELFF
J: TRBJ2-2
D: TRBD2
size: once
V: TRBV27

DNA: TGCAGTGCTAGACAGAACAATGAGCAGTTCTTC
CDR3: CSARQNNEQFF
J: TRBJ2-1
D: NA
size: NA
V: TRBV20-1

DNA: TGTGCCACCAGCAGAAGGGGAACAGATACGCAGTATTTT
CDR3: CATSRRGTDTQYF
J: TRBJ2-3
D: NA
size: NA
V: TRBV15

DNA: TGTGCCAGTGAGACTGGAATGGGTTACGAGCAGTACTTC
CDR3: CASETGMGYEQYF
J: TRBJ2-7
D: NA
size: NA
V: TRBV28

DNA: TGTGCCAGCAGCGGAGGGGGTGGGAGCTCCTACGAGCAGTACTTC
CDR3: CASSGGGGSSYEQYF
J: TRBJ2-7
D: NA
size: NA
V: TRBV7-6

DNA: TGTGCCAGCAGTTTACGGGCTAGCGGAAGCACAGATACGCAGTATTTT
CDR3: CASSLRASGSTDTQYF
J: TRBJ2-3
D: TRBD2
size: NA
V: TRBV27

DNA: TGTGCCAGCAGTTTGACGGCCTACTCTGGAAACACCATATATTTT
CDR3: CASSLTAYSGNTIYF
J: TRBJ1-3
D: NA
size: NA
V: TRBV28

DNA: TGTGCCAGCCGGGACTCCTACGAGCAGTACTTC
CDR3: CASRDSYEQYF
J: TRBJ2-7
D: NA
size: few
V: TRBV6-6

DNA: TGTGCCAGCAGGGGACAGGGAATCGCTGAAGCTTTCTTT
CDR3: CASRGQGIAEAFF
J: TRBJ1-1
D: TRBD1
size: NA
V: TRBV7-9